This T cell receptor beta chain was identified in a study of shared clonotypes between healthy human individuals. Study details: Per donor, CD8 memory used one plate, CD8 naive used two, CD4 memory used three and CD4 naive used three.

The CDR3 consists of 14 residues. From germline, CDR1 is SGHRS and CDR2 YFSETQ. The germline V and J ends were trimmed by 5 bases and 1 base, with 12 bases remaining between them. Turning to this clone: What it binds is unknown.

Study-level findings and limits: Lower generation probabilities were found for non-shared clonotypes than for those shared by all four donors. Sequencing depth was a factor that was expected to affect clonotype sharing among donors.

Several immunoSEQ plates received, in even portions, the genomic DNA of each subset. This table comes from immunoSEQ multiplex PCR, and its TCRdb copy is limited to in-frame clones, with some not included. The sample shows about 1 million clones, under 80% of them seen only once. The V and J genes are TRBV5-1 and TRBJ2-5; D gene uncertain. This clonotype originated in a man between 18 and 29 years old in good health. The sequencing sample was made of memory CD4+ T cells sorted from blood. The subset here: CD45RA-negative fraction. Written as DNA, the CDR3 is TGCGCCAGCAGACGACACGAGAGCCAAGAGACCCAGTACTTC. Translating gives CASRRHESQETQYF.